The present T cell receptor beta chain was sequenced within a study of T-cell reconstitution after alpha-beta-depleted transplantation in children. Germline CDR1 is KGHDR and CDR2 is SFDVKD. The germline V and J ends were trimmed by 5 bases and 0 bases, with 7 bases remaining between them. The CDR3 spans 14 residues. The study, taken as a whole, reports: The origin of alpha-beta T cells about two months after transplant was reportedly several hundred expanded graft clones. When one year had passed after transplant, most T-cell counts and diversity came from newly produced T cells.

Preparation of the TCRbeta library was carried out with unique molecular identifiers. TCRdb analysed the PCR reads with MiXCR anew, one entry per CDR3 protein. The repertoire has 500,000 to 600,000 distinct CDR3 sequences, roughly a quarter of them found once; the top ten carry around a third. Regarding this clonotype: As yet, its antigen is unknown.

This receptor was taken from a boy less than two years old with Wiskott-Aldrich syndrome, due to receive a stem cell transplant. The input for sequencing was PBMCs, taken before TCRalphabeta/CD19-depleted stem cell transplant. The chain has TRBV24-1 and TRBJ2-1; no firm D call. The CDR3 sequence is CATSAIPSYNEQFF. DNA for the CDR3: TGTGCCACCAGTGCCATTCCCTCCTACAATGAGCAGTTCTTC.